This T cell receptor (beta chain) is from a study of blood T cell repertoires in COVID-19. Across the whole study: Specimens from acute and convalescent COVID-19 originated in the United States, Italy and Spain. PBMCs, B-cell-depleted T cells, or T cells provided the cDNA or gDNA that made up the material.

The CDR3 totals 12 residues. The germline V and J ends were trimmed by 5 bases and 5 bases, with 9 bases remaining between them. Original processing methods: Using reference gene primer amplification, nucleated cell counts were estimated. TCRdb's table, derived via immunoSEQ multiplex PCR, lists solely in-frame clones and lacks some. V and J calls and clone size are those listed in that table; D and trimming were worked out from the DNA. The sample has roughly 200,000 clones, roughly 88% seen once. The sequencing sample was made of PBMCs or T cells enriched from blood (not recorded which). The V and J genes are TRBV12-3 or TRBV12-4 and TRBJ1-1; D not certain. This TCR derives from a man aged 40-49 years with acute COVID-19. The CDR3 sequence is CASSPTFTEAFF. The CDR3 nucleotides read TGTGCCAGCAGTCCGACTTTTACTGAAGCTTTCTTT.